This T cell receptor beta chain was recorded in a study of T-cell reconstitution after alpha-beta-depleted transplantation in children. CDR1 DFQATT and CDR2 SNEGSKA come from the germline V gene (reference sequence). This CDR3 is 15 amino acids long. It was with unique molecular identifiers that the TCRbeta library was prepared. TCRdb independently ran MiXCR on the PCR reads; one entry per CDR3 protein. Of roughly 590,000 distinct CDR3 sequences listed, approximately 17% are singletons. A word on this clonotype: The junction departs from germline at one end; a sequencing error may be responsible.

The sequencing used PBMCs from the stem cell graft donor, collected from the stem cell graft. The clonotype was recovered from a human donor who donated a stem cell graft to a child with acute myeloid leukemia. V usage is TRBV20-1 and J usage is TRBJ2-1; D possibly corresponds to TRBD2 (6 bases). In nucleotides, the CDR3 is TGCAGTACTAGATACCCGGGGGTTTCCTACAATGGGCAGTTCTTC. Amino acid sequence: CSTRYPGVSYNGQFF.